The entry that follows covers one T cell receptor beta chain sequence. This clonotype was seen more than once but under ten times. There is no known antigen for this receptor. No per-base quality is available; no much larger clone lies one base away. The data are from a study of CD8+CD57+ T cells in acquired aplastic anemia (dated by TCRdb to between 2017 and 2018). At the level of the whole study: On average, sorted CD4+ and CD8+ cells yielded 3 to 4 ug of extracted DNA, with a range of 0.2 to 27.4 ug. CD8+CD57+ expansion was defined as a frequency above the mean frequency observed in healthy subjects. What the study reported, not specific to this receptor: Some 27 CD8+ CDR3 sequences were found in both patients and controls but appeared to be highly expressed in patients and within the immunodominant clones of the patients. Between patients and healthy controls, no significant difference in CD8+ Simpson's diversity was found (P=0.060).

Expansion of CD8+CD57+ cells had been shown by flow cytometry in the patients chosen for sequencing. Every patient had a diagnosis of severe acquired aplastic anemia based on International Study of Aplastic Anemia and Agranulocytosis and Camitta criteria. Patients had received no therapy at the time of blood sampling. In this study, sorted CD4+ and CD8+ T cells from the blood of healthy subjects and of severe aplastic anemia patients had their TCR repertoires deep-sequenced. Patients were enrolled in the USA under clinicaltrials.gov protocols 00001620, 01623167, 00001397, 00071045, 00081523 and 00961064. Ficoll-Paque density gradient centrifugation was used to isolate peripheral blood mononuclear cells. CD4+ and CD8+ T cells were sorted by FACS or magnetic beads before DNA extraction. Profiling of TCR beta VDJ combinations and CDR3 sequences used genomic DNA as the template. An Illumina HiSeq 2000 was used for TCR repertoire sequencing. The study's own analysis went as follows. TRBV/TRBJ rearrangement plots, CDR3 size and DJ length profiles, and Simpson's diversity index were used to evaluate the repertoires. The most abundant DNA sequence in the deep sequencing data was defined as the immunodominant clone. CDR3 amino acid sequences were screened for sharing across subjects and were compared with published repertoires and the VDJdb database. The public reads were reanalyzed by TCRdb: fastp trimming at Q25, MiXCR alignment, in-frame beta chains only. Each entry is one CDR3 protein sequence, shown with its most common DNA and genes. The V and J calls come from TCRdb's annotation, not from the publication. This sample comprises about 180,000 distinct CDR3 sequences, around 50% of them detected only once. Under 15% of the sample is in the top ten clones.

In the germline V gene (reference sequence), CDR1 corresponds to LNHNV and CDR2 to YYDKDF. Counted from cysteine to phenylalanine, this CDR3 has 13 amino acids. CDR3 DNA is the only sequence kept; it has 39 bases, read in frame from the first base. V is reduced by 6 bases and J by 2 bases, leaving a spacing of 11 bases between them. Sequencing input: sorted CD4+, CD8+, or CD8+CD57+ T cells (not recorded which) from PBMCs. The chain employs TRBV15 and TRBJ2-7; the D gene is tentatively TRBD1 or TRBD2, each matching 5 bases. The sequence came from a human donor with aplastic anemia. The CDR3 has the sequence CATRALGAYEQYF. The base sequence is TGTGCCACCAGGGCCTTGGGGGCCTACGAGCAGTACTTC.